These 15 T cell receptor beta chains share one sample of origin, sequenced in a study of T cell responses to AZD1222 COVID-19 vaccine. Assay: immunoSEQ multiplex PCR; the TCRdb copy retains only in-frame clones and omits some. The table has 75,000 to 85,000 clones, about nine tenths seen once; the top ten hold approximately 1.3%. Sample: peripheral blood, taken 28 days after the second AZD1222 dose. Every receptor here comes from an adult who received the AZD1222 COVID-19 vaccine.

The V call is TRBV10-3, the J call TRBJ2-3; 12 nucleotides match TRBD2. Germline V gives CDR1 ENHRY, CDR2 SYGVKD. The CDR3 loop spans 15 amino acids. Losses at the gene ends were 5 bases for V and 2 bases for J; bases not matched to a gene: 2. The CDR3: CAISRTSGATDTQYF. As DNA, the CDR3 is TGTGCCATCAGTCGGACTAGCGGGGCCACAGATACGCAGTATTTT.

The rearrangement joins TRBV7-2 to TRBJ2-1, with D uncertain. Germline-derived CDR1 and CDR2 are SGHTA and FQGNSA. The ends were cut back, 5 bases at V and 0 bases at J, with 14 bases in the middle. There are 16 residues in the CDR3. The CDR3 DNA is TGTGCCAGCAGCCCCTTAGGGTCAAGCTCCTACAATGAGCAGTTCTTC. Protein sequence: CASSPLGSSSYNEQFF.

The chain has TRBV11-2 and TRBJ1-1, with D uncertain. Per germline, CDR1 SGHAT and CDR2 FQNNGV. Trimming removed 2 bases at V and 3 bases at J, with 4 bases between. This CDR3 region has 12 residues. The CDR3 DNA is TGTGCCAGCAGCTTACGCCACACTGAAGCTTTCTTT. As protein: CASSLRHTEAFF. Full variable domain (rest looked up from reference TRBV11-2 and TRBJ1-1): EAGVAQSPRYKIIEKRQSVAFWCNPISGHATLYWYQQILGQGPKLLIQFQNNGVVDDSQLPKDRFSAERLKGVDSTLKIQPAKLEDSAVYLCASSLRHTEAFFGQGTRLTVV.

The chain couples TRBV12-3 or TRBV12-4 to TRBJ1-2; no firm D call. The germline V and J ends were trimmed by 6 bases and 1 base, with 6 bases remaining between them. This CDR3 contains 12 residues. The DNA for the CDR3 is TGTGCCAGCAGCCGATTTAACTATGGCTACACCTTC. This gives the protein CASSRFNYGYTF.

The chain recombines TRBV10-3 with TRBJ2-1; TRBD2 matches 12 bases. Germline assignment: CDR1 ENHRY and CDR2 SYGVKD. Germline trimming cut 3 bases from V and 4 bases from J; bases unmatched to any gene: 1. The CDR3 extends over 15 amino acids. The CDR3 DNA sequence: TGTGCCATCAGTGACGGGACTAGCGGGTACAATGAGCAGTTCTTC. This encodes CAISDGTSGYNEQFF.

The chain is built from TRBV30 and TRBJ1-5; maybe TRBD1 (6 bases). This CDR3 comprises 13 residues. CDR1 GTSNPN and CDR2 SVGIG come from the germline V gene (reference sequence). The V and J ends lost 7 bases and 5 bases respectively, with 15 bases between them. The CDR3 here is CASSARGYQPQHF. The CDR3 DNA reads TGTGCCTCCTCTGCCAGGGGATATCAGCCCCAGCATTTT.

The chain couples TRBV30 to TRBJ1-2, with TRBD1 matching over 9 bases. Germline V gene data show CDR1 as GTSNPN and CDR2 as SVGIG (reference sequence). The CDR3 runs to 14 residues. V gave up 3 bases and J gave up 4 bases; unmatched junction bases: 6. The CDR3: CAWRTGQGGYGYTF. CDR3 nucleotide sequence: TGTGCCTGGAGGACGGGACAGGGCGGCTATGGCTACACCTTC.

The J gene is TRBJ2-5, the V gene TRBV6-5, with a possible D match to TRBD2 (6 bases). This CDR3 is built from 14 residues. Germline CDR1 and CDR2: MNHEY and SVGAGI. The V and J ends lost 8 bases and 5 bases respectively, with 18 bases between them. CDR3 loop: CASSPGGRLETQYF. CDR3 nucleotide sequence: TGTGCCAGCTCCCCTGGGGGGAGATTGGAGACCCAGTACTTC.

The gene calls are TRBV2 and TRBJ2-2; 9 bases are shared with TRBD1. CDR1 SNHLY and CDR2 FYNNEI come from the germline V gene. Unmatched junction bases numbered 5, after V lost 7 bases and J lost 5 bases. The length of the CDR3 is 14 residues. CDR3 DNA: TGTGCCAGCAAGGACAGGGGAAATACCGGGGAGCTGTTTTTT. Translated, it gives CASKDRGNTGELFF.

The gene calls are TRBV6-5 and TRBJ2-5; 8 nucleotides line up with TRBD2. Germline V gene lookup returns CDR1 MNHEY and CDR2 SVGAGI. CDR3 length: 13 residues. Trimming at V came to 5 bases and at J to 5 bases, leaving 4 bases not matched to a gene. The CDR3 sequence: CASSIQRGETQYF. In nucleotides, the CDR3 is TGTGCCAGCAGTATTCAGCGGGGGGAGACCCAGTACTTC.

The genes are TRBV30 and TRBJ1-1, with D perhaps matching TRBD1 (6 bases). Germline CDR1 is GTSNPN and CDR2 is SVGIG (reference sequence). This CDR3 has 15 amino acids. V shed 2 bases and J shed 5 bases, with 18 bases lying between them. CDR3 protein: CAWSQLSEGGTEAFF. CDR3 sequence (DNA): TGTGCCTGGAGTCAACTTAGCGAAGGGGGAACTGAAGCTTTCTTT.

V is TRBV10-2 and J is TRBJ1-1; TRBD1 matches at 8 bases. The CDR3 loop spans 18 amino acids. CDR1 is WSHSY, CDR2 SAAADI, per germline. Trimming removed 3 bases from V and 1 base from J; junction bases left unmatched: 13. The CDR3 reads CASSDPLGAGGANTEAFF. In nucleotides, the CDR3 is TGCGCCAGCAGTGACCCCTTGGGGGCAGGGGGCGCGAACACTGAAGCTTTCTTT.

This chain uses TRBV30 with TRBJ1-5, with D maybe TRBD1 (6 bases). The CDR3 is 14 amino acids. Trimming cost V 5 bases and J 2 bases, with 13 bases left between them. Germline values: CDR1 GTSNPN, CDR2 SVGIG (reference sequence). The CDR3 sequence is CAWGNRVGNQPQHF. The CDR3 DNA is TGTGCCTGGGGGAACAGGGTTGGCAATCAGCCCCAGCATTTT.

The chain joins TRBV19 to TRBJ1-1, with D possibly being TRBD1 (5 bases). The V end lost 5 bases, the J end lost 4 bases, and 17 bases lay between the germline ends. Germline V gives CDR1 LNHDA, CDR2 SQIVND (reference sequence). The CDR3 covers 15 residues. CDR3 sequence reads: CASSPVGGLGTEAFF. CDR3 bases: TGTGCCAGTAGTCCGGTGGGGGGACTAGGCACTGAAGCTTTCTTT.

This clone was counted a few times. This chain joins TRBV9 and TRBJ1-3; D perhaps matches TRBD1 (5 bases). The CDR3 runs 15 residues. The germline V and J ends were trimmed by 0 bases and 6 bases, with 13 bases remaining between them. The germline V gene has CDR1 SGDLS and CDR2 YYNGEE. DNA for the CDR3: TGTGCCAGCAGCGTAGGGCAGGGAGAAGCAAACACCATATATTTT. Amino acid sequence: CASSVGQGEANTIYF.